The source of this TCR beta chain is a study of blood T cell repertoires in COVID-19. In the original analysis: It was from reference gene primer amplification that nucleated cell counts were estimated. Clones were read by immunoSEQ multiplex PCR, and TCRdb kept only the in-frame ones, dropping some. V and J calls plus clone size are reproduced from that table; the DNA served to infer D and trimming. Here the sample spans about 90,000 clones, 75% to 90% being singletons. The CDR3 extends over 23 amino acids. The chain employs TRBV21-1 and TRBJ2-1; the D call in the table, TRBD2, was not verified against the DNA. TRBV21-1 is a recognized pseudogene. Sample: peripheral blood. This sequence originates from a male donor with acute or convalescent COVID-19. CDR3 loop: CASSNPKSGPNPSRASSYNEQFF. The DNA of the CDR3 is TGTGCCAGCAGCAACCCGAAATCGGGCCCCAATCCTTCGAGGGCTAGCTCCTACAATGAGCAGTTCTTC.